The TCR beta chain under discussion was sequenced for a study of tumor-infiltrating lymphocytes in primary liver carcinoma. It was from roughly 20-30 mg of unsorted bulk tissue that RNA and DNA were co-extracted. TCR beta cDNA was prepared out of approximately 470 ng total RNA by means of a constant-region primer. Each TCR beta library was derived from three nested multiplex PCR rounds that employed slightly modified ARM-PCR. Both of the initial two PCR rounds ran for nine to eleven cycles and employed TRBV1-TRBV30 forward primers alongside a C-beta reverse primer. TCRdb re-derived calls from the multiplex PCR reads in MiXCR, one entry per CDR3 protein. The sample gives approximately 100,000 distinct CDR3 sequences, about 62% of which show up once; around 12% is in the top ten. As to this clonotype: No antigen is known for it. The germline gene is not matched at one end of the junction; a read error may be the cause.

The study, taken as a whole, reports: The study found only about 7-24% of top clones in all five tumor regions.

This CDR3 region has 15 residues. Germline V gene data show CDR1 as WSHSY and CDR2 as SAAADI. The clonotype comes from a woman aged 55-70 years with primary liver carcinoma and hepatitis B virus infection. Sequencing was carried out using liver tumor tissue from sampling region 2. The sample's subset: tumor region T2, inferior pole. The chain joins TRBV10-2 to TRBJ2-4; 8 bases agree with TRBD2. The CDR3 DNA sequence: TGCGGCAGCATGGATAGCGGGATCACCAAAAACATTCAGTACTTC. It is translated as CGSMDSGITKNIQYF.